This T cell receptor beta chain was recorded in a study of cytomegalovirus exposure and HLA in healthy donors. In its sample, this clone was seen once. The germline V gene has CDR1 MNHNS and CDR2 SASEGT. This CDR3 is 14 amino acids long. V shed 6 bases and J 7 bases; nucleotides not matched to a gene: 4. The PCR employed 60 Vbeta primers together with 13 Jbeta primers. Sequenced by immunoSEQ multiplex PCR; TCRdb stores in-frame clones only, minus some. The table shows around 150,000 clones, with about 88% occurring only once. Sample: PBMCs. This chain connects TRBV6-1 to TRBJ2-2; TRBD1 matches at 11 bases. This receptor was taken from a woman aged 18-29 years in good health and CMV-seronegative. CDR3: CASSGQGAVGELFF. The CDR3 DNA reads TGTGCCAGCAGCGGACAGGGGGCCGTCGGGGAGCTGTTTTTT.